These 27 T cell receptor beta chains originate from one sample sequenced in a study of blood T cell repertoires in COVID-19. Sequenced by immunoSEQ multiplex PCR; TCRdb stores in-frame clones only, minus some. This sample has some 150,000 clones; around 81% occur once, and the top ten carry 6.2%. Sequencing used PBMCs or T cells enriched from blood (not recorded which). Every receptor here comes from a woman in her forties who had recovered from COVID-19.

The DNA for the CDR3 is TGTGCCAGCAGCCTAGGGCCCCAAGGGGACAATGAGCAGTTCTTC. This translates into CASSLGPQGDNEQFF. The chain has TRBV7-2 and TRBJ2-1; the D gene is possibly TRBD1 (5 bases). The CDR3 consists of 15 residues. V lost 5 bases, J lost 5 bases, and 16 bases lay in between. Germline V gene sequence: CDR1 SGHTA, CDR2 FQGNSA.

The chain has TRBV11-2 and TRBJ1-2; TRBD1 is a possible D gene (6 bases). The CDR3 consists of 13 residues. CDR1 is SGHAT, CDR2 FQNNGV, per germline. Trimming shortened V by 2 bases and J by 7 bases, and 11 bases separated the two germline ends. Here the CDR3 reads CASSLQTTGGYTF. The CDR3 DNA reads TGTGCCAGCAGCTTACAAACGACAGGTGGCTACACCTTC.

V is TRBV4-1 and J is TRBJ2-7, with D tentatively TRBD1 (6 bases). Germline CDR1 MGHRA, CDR2 YSYEKL. Trimming took 1 base from V and 0 from J, leaving 10 bases between them. The CDR3 loop spans 15 amino acids. In nucleotides, the CDR3 is TGCGCCAGCAGCCAAGCACAGGGCCTCTCCTACGAGCAGTACTTC. Translated, it gives CASSQAQGLSYEQYF.

The chain combines TRBV5-1 with TRBJ2-1; 8 nucleotides line up with TRBD1. This CDR3 has 12 residues. V lost 4 bases and J lost 6; bases outside the gene matches: 0. Germline V lookup: CDR1 SGHRS, CDR2 YFSETQ. The CDR3 sequence: CASSGQGNEQFF. Here the CDR3 DNA reads TGCGCCAGCAGCGGACAGGGCAATGAGCAGTTCTTC.

In its sample, this clone was seen once. This sequence joins TRBV4-1 and TRBJ1-1, with D hard to call. The CDR3 extends over 15 amino acids. V lost 1 base and J 1 base, leaving 10 bases between the germline ends. The germline V gene encodes CDR1 MGHRA and CDR2 YSYEKL. The CDR3 DNA reads as TGCGCCAGCAGCCAAGGTCACACGGGGAACACTGAAGCTTTCTTT. This sequence encodes CASSQGHTGNTEAFF.

The chain couples TRBV29-1 to TRBJ1-1, with no clear D. Germline CDR1 is SQVTM and CDR2 is ANQGSEA. This CDR3 region has 13 residues. V was trimmed by 8 bases and J by 12 bases, leaving 25 bases between them. CDR3: CSPIRSEGIGTFF. Here the CDR3 DNA reads TGCAGCCCGATTAGGTCGGAGGGAATTGGGACTTTCTTT.

This rearrangement joins TRBV3-1 (or the pseudogene TRBV3-2) to TRBJ1-3, with no clear D. From germline, CDR1 is LGHDT and CDR2 YNNKEL (reference sequence). Trimming removed 4 bases at V and 2 bases at J, with 3 bases between. This CDR3 is 12 amino acids long. CDR3 coding DNA: TGTGCCAGCAGCCTAGCTGGAAACACCATATATTTT. Translating gives CASSLAGNTIYF.

The chain combines TRBV4-1 with TRBJ2-4; TRBD2 might be the D (6 bases). This CDR3 region has 16 residues. Germline CDR1 and CDR2: MGHRA and YSYEKL. V dropped 0 bases and J dropped 1 base, with 10 bases sitting between them. The DNA of the CDR3 is TGCGCCAGCAGCCAAGATCAAGGGAGGGCCAAAAACATTCAGTACTTC. The encoded protein is CASSQDQGRAKNIQYF.

The genes are TRBV7-9 and TRBJ2-5; D might be TRBD1 (5 bases). There are 14 residues in the CDR3. Trimming removed 5 bases from V and 4 bases from J, with 14 bases in between. CDR1 and CDR2 from the germline V gene are SEHNR and FQNEAQ (reference sequence). The CDR3 DNA reads as TGTGCCAGCAGCCAAACAGGCTTCGGAGAGACCCAGTACTTC. Its protein is CASSQTGFGETQYF.

This chain uses TRBV4-1 with TRBJ2-3; D gene ambiguous. The CDR3 runs 15 residues. The germline V gene encodes CDR1 MGHRA and CDR2 YSYEKL. V was cut by 4 bases and J by 3 bases, with 14 bases left in between. CDR3 sequence: CASSPEWATTDTQYF. The CDR3 region has the DNA TGCGCCAGCAGCCCCGAATGGGCTACTACAGATACGCAGTATTTT.

With respect to this clone: One end of the junction is discordant with germline, which a read error may explain. The chain couples TRBV2 to TRBJ2-5, with 10 bases fitting TRBD2. Germline loops: CDR1 SNHLY, CDR2 FYNNEI. This CDR3 contains 14 residues. The CDR3 nucleotides read TGTGCCAGCAGTGCTAGCGGGAGCCAAGGGACCCAGTACTTC. Amino acids: CASSASGSQGTQYF. The full variable domain, its missing parts supplied by reference TRBV2 and TRBJ2-5, is EPEVTQTPSHQVTQMGQEVILRCVPISNHLYFYWYRQILGQKVEFLVSFYNNEISEKSEIFDDQFSVERPDGSNFTLKIRSTKLEDSAMYFCASSASGSQGTQYFGPGTRLLVL.

The chain is built from TRBV12-3 or TRBV12-4 and TRBJ1-5; no clear D. Trimming stripped 3 bases from V and 6 bases from J, with 9 bases between. There are 13 residues in the CDR3. CDR3 residues: CASSFGGTQPQHF. CDR3 bases: TGTGCCAGCAGTTTTGGAGGAACTCAGCCCCAGCATTTT.

V is TRBV5-8 and J is TRBJ1-2; D is perhaps TRBD1 (6 bases). V was clipped by 3 bases and J by 6 bases, with 15 bases between them. The CDR3 consists of 14 residues. CDR1 is SGHTS and CDR2 is YDEGEE in the germline V gene. The CDR3 loop reads CASSSKQGNDGYTF. The CDR3 bases are TGTGCCAGCAGCTCCAAACAGGGAAACGATGGCTACACCTTC.

This clone was picked up a small number of times. The genes are TRBV29-1 and TRBJ2-1; 7 bases line up with TRBD2. The CDR3 loop spans 15 amino acids. The V gene's germline CDR1 is SQVTM and CDR2 ANQGSEA. Trimming cost V 1 base and J 7 bases; bases outside gene matches: 10. The CDR3 DNA reads as TGCAGCGTTGAAGGGGCGGCGGGAGTTGTGAATGAGCAGTTCTTC. Translating gives CSVEGAAGVVNEQFF.

The CDR3 DNA reads as TGTGCCAGCAGCGAGAGCGGGAGGGATCTCTACAATGAGCAGTTCTTC. It yields the protein CASSESGRDLYNEQFF. This chain links TRBV9 with TRBJ2-1; 10 nucleotides align to TRBD2. The trim removed 3 bases at V and 3 bases at J, leaving 6 bases unmatched. Germline CDR1 is SGDLS and CDR2 is YYNGEE. The CDR3 contains 16 residues. The variable domain in full, with the rest retrieved from reference TRBV9 and TRBJ2-1, is DSGVTQTPKHLITATGQRVTLRCSPRSGDLSVYWYQQSLDQGLQFLIQYYNGEERAKGNILERFSAQQFPDLHSELNLSSLELGDSALYFCASSESGRDLYNEQFFGPGTRLTVL.

This sequence joins TRBV7-8 and TRBJ2-3; D unclear. The CDR3 totals 13 residues. Trimming took off 2 bases at V and 3 bases at J, with 6 bases between the two ends. Germline V CDR1 and CDR2: SGHVS, FQNEAQ. For the CDR3, the DNA is TGTGCCAGCAGCTTATTCAGTACAGATACGCAGTATTTT. This codes for CASSLFSTDTQYF. Full variable domain (rest looked up from reference TRBV7-8 and TRBJ2-3): GAGVSQSPRYKVAKRGQDVALRCDPISGHVSLFWYQQALGQGPEFLTYFQNEAQLDKSGLPSDRFFAERPEGSVSTLKIQRTQQEDSAVYLCASSLFSTDTQYFGPGTRLTVL.

In its sample, this clone was seen once. The chain uses TRBV24-1 and TRBJ1-2; TRBD1 might be the D (5 bases). In germline, CDR1 is KGHDR, CDR2 SFDVKD. V was shortened by 2 bases and J by 5 bases, with 8 bases between the two germline ends. The CDR3 is 13 residues long. CDR3 loop: CATSDSRVYGYTF. The CDR3 coding sequence is TGTGCCACCAGTGATTCCAGGGTTTATGGCTACACCTTC.

This clone was detected only once. This chain connects TRBV6-5 to TRBJ1-1, with D perhaps matching TRBD1 (6 bases). The CDR3 is 14 residues long. Germline V CDR1 and CDR2: MNHEY, SVGAGI. V was cut by 11 bases and J by 2 bases, with 18 bases left in between. CDR3 residues: CASSRGSRNTEAFF. CDR3 in DNA: TGTGCCTCCTCCAGGGGCAGTCGAAACACTGAAGCTTTCTTT.

The V call is TRBV7-2, the J call TRBJ1-1, with a tentative D call TRBD1 (5 bases). Trimming removed 1 base at V and 3 bases at J, with 12 bases between. Germline lookup yields CDR1 SGHTA and CDR2 FQGNSA. CDR3 length equals 15 residues. CDR3 protein: CASSLVDSQYTEAFF. Here the CDR3 DNA reads TGTGCCAGCAGCTTAGTCGACAGCCAGTACACTGAAGCTTTCTTT. Variable domain in full (rest from reference TRBV7-2 and TRBJ1-1): GAGVSQSPSNKVTEKGKDVELRCDPISGHTALYWYRQSLGQGLEFLIYFQGNSAPDKSGLPSDRFSAERTGGSVSTLTIQRTQQEDSAVYLCASSLVDSQYTEAFFGQGTRLTVV.

The chain has TRBV10-3 and TRBJ2-5; 10 bases are a match to TRBD1. With 6 bases clipped from V and 5 bases from J, the junction kept 6 bases outside the gene matches. CDR1 is ENHRY, CDR2 SYGVKD, per germline. The CDR3 consists of 14 residues. The chain's CDR3 is CAIRDDRGPETQYF. CDR3 coding DNA: TGTGCCATCAGGGATGACAGGGGGCCTGAGACCCAGTACTTC.

V is TRBV7-9 and J is TRBJ1-1; 7 bases match TRBD1. The CDR3 consists of 14 residues. Germline values: CDR1 SEHNR, CDR2 FQNEAQ (reference sequence). V lost 5 bases to trimming and J lost 1 base; unmatched junction nucleotides: 4. CDR3 coding DNA: TGTGCCAGCAGCCTAGGGGGCGCGAACACTGAAGCTTTCTTT. This translates into CASSLGGANTEAFF. Supplemented by reference TRBV7-9 and TRBJ1-1, the full variable domain reads DTGVSQNPRHKITKRGQNVTFRCDPISEHNRLYWYRQTLGQGPEFLTYFQNEAQLEKSRLLSDRFSAERPKGSFSTLEIQRTEQGDSAMYLCASSLGGANTEAFFGQGTRLTVV.

This chain links TRBV20-1 with TRBJ1-5; TRBD1 aligns across 8 bases. This CDR3 has 13 residues. Looked up from germline, CDR1 is DFQATT and CDR2 is SNEGSKA (reference sequence). J lost 7 bases, V lost 3 bases, and 5 bases had no gene match. DNA of the CDR3: TGCAGTGCTAGTTCGGACAGGGCGCAGCCCCAGCATTTT. Translating it yields CSASSDRAQPQHF.

The V gene is TRBV3-1 (or the pseudogene TRBV3-2), the J gene TRBJ2-7; 10 nucleotides line up with TRBD1. Looked up from germline, CDR1 is LGHDT and CDR2 is YNNKEL (reference sequence). With 1 base clipped from V and 5 bases from J, the junction kept 5 bases outside the gene matches. The CDR3 extends over 15 amino acids. CDR3 sequence (DNA): TGTGCCAGCAGCCAAGGCGACAGGGGGCTACACGAGCAGTACTTC. Translation gives CASSQGDRGLHEQYF.

The V and J genes are TRBV30 and TRBJ1-2; 9 nucleotides line up with TRBD1. V lost 8 bases, J lost 2 bases, and 6 bases stayed unmatched. The length of the CDR3 is 13 residues. Germline CDR1 GTSNPN, CDR2 SVGIG (reference sequence). In nucleotides, the CDR3 is TGTGCCGGTATGGACAGGGGAAACTATGGCTACACCTTC. This translates into CAGMDRGNYGYTF.

The genes are TRBV5-8 and TRBJ2-2; D may be TRBD2 (6 bases). Germline values: CDR1 SGHTS, CDR2 YDEGEE. The V end was cut by 7 bases, the J end by 1 base, with 11 bases between. The CDR3 runs 14 residues. This CDR3 reads CASEGRENTGELFF. CDR3 bases: TGTGCCAGCGAAGGGCGGGAGAACACCGGGGAGCTGTTTTTT.

Worth noting for this clone: At one end the junction does not follow the germline gene, possibly because of a read error. The chain couples TRBV7-7 to TRBJ1-1, with D unresolved. Germline loops: CDR1 SSHAT, CDR2 FNYEAQ (reference sequence). The length of the CDR3 is 13 residues. The CDR3 loop is CASSLDRSTEAFF. The CDR3 DNA reads as TGTGCTAGCAGCTTAGATCGGTCTACTGAAGCTTTCTTT.

This clone was counted a single time. Other DNA sequences in this sample translate to the same CDR3. CDR3 sequence reads: CASSLTGSSYNEQFF. The CDR3 nucleotides read TGCGCCAGCAGCTTAACAGGGAGCTCCTACAATGAGCAGTTCTTC. The chain has TRBV5-1 and TRBJ2-1; D perhaps matches TRBD1 (6 bases). The CDR3 covers 15 residues. The V end was cut by 2 bases, the J end by 0 bases, with 9 bases between. Germline V gives CDR1 SGHRS, CDR2 YFSETQ.